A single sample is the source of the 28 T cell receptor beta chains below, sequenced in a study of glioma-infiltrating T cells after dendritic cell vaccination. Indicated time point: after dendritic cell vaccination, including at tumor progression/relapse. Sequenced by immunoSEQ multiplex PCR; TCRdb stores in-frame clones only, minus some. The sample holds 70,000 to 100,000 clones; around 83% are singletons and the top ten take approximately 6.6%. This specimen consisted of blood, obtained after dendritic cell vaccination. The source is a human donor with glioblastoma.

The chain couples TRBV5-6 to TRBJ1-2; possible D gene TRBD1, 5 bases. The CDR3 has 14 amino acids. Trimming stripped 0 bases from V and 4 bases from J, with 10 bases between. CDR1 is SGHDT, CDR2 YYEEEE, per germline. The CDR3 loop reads CASSLGQRLYGYTF. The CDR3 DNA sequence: TGTGCCAGCAGCTTGGGACAGAGACTCTATGGCTACACCTTC.

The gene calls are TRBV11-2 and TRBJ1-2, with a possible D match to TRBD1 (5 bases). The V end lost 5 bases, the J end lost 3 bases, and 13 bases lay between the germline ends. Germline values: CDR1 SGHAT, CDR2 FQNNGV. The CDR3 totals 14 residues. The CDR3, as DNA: TGTGCCAGCAGCCTCACCCGGGGGGACTATGGCTACACCTTC. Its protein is CASSLTRGDYGYTF.

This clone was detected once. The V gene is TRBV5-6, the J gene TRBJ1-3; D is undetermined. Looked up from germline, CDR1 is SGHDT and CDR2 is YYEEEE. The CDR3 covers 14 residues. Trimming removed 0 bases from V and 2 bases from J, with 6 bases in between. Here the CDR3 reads CASSLAETGNTIYF. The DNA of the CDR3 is TGTGCCAGCAGCTTGGCTGAGACTGGAAACACCATATATTTT.

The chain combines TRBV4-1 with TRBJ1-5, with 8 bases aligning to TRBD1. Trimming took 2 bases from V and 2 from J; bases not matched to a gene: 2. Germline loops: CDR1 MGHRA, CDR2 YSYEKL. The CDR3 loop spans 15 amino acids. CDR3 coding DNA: TGCGCCAGCAGCCAACAGGGGGCAGGCAATCAGCCCCAGCATTTT. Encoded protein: CASSQQGAGNQPQHF.

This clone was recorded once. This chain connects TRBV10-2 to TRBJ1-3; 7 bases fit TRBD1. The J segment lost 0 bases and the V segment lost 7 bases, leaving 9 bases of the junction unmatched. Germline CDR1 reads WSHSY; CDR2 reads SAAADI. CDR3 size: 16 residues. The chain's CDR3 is CASNVGTGASGNTIYF. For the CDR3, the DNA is TGCGCCAGCAACGTAGGAACAGGGGCCTCTGGAAACACCATATATTTT.

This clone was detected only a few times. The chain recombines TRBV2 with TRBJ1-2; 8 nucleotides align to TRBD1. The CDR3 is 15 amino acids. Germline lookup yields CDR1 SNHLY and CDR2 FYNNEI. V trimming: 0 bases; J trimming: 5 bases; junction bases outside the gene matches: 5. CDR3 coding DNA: TGTGCCAGCAGTGAAGCCGGACAGGGCGGGTATGGCTACACCTTC. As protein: CASSEAGQGGYGYTF.

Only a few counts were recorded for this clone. The CDR3 is CASSPGQGGGYTF. The DNA for the CDR3 is TGTGCCAGCAGCCCAGGACAGGGAGGAGGCTACACCTTC. The rearrangement joins TRBV7-2 to TRBJ1-2, with 8 bases aligning to TRBD1. CDR3 length: 13 residues. Per germline, CDR1 SGHTA and CDR2 FQGNSA. After removal of 5 bases from V and 8 bases from J, the junction contained 7 bases not matched to a gene.

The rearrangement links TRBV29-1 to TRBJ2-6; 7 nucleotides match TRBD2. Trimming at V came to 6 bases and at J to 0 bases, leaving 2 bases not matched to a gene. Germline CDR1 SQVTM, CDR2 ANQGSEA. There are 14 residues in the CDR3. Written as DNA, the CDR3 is TGCAGCGTGGGGGGGAGCTCTGGGGCCAACGTCCTGACTTTC. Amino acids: CSVGGSSGANVLTF.

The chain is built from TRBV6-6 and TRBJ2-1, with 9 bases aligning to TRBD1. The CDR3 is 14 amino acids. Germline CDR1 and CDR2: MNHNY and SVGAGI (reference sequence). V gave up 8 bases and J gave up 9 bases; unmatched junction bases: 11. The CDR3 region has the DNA TGTGCCAGCGAACAGGGGGCATCGCTATTTGAGCAGTTCTTC. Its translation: CASEQGASLFEQFF.

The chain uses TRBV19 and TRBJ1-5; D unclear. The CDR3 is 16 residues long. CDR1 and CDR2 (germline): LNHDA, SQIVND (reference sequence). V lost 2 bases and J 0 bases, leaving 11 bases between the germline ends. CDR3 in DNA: TGTGCCAGTAGTATAATGGGAGAAATTAGCAATCAGCCCCAGCATTTT. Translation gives CASSIMGEISNQPQHF.

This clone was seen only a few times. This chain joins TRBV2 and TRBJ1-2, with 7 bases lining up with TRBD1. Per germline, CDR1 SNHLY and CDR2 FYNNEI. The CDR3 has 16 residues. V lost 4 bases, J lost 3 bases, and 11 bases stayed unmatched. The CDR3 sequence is CASSGDSRVWHYGYTF. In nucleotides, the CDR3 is TGTGCCAGCAGTGGGGACAGCAGGGTATGGCACTATGGCTACACCTTC.

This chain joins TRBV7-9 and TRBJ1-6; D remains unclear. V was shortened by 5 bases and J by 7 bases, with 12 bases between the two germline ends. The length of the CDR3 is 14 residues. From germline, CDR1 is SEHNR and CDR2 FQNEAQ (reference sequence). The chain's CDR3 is CASSIDAGNSPLHF. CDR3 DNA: TGTGCCAGCAGCATAGACGCAGGAAATTCACCCCTCCACTTT.

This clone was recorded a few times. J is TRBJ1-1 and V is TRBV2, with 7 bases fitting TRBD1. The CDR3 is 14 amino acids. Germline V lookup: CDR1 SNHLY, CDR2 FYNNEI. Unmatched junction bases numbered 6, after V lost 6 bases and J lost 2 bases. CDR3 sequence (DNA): TGTGCCAGCAGACTGACAGGGCCTAACACTGAAGCTTTCTTT. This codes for CASRLTGPNTEAFF.

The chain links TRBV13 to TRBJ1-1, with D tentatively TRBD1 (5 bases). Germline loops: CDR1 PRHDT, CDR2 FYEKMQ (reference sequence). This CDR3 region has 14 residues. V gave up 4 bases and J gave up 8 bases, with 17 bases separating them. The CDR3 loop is CASSSPTDAGEAFF. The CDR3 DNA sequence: TGTGCCAGCAGCTCCCCGACAGACGCAGGGGAAGCTTTCTTT.

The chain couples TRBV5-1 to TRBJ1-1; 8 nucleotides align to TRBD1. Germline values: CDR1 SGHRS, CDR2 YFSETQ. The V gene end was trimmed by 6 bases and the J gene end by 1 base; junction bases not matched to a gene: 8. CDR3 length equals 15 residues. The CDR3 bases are TGCGCCAGCACCGAGTCAGGGGGCGCGAACACTGAAGCTTTCTTT. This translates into CASTESGGANTEAFF.

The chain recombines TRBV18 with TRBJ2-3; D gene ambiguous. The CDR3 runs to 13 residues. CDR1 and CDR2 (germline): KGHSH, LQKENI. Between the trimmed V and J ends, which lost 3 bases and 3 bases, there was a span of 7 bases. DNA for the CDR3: TGTGCCAGCTCACCTCTACAGACAGATACGCAGTATTTT. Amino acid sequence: CASSPLQTDTQYF. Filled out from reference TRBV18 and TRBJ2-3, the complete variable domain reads NAGVMQNPRHLVRRRGQEARLRCSPMKGHSHVYWYRQLPEEGLKFMVYLQKENIIDESGMPKERFSAEFPKEGPSILRIQQVVRGDSAAYFCASSPLQTDTQYFGPGTRLTVL.

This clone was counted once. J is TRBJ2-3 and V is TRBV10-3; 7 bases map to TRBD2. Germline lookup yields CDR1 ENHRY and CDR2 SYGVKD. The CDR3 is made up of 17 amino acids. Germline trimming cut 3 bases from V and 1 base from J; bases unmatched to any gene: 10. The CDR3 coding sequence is TGTGCCATCAGTGACCGTCCCGGGGGGTCGCGCACAGATACGCAGTATTTT. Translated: CAISDRPGGSRTDTQYF.

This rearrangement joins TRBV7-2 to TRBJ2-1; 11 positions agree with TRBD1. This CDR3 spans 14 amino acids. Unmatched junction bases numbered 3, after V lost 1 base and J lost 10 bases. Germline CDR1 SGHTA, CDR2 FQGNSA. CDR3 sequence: CASSLVGQGGEQFF. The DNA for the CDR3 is TGTGCCAGCAGCTTAGTGGGACAGGGGGGCGAGCAGTTCTTC.

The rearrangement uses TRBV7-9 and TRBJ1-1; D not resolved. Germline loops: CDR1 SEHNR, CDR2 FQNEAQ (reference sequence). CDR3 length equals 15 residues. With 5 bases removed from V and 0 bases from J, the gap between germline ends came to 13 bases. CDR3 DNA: TGTGCCAGCAGCGGTCGTCAGAATATGAACACTGAAGCTTTCTTT. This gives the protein CASSGRQNMNTEAFF.

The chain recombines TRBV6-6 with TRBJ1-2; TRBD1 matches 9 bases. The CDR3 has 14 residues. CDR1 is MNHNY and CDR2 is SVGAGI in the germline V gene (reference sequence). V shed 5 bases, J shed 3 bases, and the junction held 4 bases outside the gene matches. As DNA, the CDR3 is TGTGCCAGCAGTGCCCGGACAGGGGACTATGGCTACACCTTC. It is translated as CASSARTGDYGYTF.

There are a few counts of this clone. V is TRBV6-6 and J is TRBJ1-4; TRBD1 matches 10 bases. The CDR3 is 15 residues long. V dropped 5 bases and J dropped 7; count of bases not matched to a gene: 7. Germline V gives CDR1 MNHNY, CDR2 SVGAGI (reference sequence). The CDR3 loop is CASSTRQGAREKLFF. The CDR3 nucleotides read TGTGCCAGCAGTACTAGACAGGGGGCGCGTGAAAAACTGTTTTTT.

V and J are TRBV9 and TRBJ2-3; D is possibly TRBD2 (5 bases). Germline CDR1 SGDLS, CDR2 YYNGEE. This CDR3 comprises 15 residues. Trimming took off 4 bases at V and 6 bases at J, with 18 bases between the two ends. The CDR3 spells CASSHGGVHSDTQYF. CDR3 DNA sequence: TGTGCCAGCAGCCATGGAGGAGTTCACTCCGATACGCAGTATTTT.

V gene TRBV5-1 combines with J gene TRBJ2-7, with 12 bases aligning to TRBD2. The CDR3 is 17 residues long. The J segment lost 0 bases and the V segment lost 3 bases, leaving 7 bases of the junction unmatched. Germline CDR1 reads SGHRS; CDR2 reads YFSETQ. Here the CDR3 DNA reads TGCGCCAGCAGCTCCCAACTAGCGGGGGGCTTCTCCTACGAGCAGTACTTC. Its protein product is CASSSQLAGGFSYEQYF. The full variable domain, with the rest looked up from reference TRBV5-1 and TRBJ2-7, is KAGVTQTPRYLIKTRGQQVTLSCSPISGHRSVSWYQQTPGQGLQFLFEYFSETQRNKGNFPGRFSGRQFSNSRSEMNVSTLELGDSALYLCASSSQLAGGFSYEQYFGPGTRLTVT.

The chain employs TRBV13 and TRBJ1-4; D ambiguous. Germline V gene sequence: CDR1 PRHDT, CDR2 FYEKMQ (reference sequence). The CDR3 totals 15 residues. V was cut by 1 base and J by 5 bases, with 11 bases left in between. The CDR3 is CASSLAPRGNEKLFF. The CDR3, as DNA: TGTGCCAGCAGCTTAGCCCCCCGGGGAAATGAAAAACTGTTTTTT.

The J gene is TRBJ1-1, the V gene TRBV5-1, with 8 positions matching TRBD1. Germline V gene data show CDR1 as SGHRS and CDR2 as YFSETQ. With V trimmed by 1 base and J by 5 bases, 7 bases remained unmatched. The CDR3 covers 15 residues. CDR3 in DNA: TGCGCCAGCAGCTTGCAGGGCCAGGGGGCGACTGAAGCTTTCTTT. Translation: CASSLQGQGATEAFF.

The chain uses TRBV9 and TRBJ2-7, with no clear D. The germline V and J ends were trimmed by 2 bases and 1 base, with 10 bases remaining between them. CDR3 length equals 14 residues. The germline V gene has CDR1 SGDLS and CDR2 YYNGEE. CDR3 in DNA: TGTGCCAGCAGCGTCCTAGACGGGTCCTACGAGCAGTACTTC. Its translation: CASSVLDGSYEQYF.

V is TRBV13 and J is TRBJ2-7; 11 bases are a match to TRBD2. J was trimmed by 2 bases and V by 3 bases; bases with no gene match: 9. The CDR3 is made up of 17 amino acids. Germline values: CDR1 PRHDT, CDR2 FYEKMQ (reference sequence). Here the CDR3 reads CASSFGGGTSGTYEQYF. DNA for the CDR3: TGTGCCAGCAGCTTCGGGGGTGGGACTAGCGGTACCTACGAGCAGTACTTC. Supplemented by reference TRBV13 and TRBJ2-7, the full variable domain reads AAGVIQSPRHLIKEKRETATLKCYPIPRHDTVYWYQQGPGQDPQFLISFYEKMQSDKGSIPDRFSAQQFSDYHSELNMSSLELGDSALYFCASSFGGGTSGTYEQYFGPGTRLTVT.

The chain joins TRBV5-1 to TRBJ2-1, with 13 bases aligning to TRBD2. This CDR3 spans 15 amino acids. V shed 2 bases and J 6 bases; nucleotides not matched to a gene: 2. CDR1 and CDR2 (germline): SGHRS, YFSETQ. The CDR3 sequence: CASSFRLAGGNEQFF. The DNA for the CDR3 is TGCGCCAGCAGCTTCAGACTAGCGGGGGGCAATGAGCAGTTCTTC.